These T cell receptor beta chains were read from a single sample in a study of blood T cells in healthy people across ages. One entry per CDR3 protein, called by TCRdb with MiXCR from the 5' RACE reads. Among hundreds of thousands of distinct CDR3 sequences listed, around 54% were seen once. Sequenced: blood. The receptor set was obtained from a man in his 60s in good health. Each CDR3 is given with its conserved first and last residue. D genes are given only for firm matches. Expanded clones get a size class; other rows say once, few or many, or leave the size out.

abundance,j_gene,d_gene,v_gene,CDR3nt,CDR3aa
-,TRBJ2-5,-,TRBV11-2,TGTGCCAGCAGCTTAGACCGTCCCCCAGAGACCCAGTACTTC,CASSLDRPPETQYF
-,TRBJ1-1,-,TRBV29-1,TGCAGCGTCGCCCGAGATGCCTGGGGGGGCACTGAAGCTTTCTTT,CSVARDAWGGTEAFF
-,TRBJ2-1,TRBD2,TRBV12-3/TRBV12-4,TGTGCCAGCAGTTCGCTAGCGGTGGGATACAATGAGCAGTTCTTC,CASSSLAVGYNEQFF
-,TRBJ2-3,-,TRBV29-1,TGCAGCGTTGAGATCTCGAGCACAGATACGCAGTATTTT,CSVEISSTDTQYF
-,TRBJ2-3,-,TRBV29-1,TGCAGCGTTGAGGAGATAGCTTCGGATACGCAGTATTTT,CSVEEIASDTQYF
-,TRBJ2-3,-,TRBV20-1,TGCAGTGCTAGCGGGGTGGCAGATACGCAGTATTTT,CSASGVADTQYF
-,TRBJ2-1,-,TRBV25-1,TGTGCCAGCAGTGATGGGGGCCTTAGTGGCAATGAGCAGTTCTTC,CASSDGGLSGNEQFF
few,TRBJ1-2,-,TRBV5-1,TGCGCCAGCAGCTTGATGGGGGACTATGGCTACACCTTC,CASSLMGDYGYTF
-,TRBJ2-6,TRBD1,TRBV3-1,TGTGCCAGCAGCCACACAGGGGCCGACCCCAACGTCCTGACTTTC,CASSHTGADPNVLTF
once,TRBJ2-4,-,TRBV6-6,TGTGCCAGCAGTTCAGGGTCCTCCAGGGACATTCAGTACTTC,CASSSGSSRDIQYF
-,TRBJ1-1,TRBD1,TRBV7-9,TGTGCCAGCAACCCTGTGACAGGGTTCACTGAAGCTTTCTTT,CASNPVTGFTEAFF
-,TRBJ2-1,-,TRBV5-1,TGCGCCAGCAGCTTTGGTGTCGATGAGCAGTTCTTC,CASSFGVDEQFF
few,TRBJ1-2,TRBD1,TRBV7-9,TGTGCCAGCAGCCATCCGGGACAGGGTATAGGCTACACCTTC,CASSHPGQGIGYTF
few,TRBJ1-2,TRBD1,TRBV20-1,TGCAGTGCTAGAGCAACCGGACAGGGGGGGAACTATGGCTACACCTTC,CSARATGQGGNYGYTF
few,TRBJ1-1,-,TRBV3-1,TGTGCCAGCAGCCAGCACCTCACTGAAGCTTTCTTT,CASSQHLTEAFF
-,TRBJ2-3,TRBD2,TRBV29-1,TGCAGCGTTGAGGGACTAGACACAGATACGCAGTATTTT,CSVEGLDTDTQYF
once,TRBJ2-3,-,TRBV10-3,TGTGCCATCAGTCGGGGTCCAGAATCCTTAGATACGCAGTATTTT,CAISRGPESLDTQYF
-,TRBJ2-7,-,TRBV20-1,TGCAGTGCTAGTTTCGGGGGTTCCTACGAGCAGTACTTC,CSASFGGSYEQYF
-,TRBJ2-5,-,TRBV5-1,TGCGCCAGCAGCTTCCCGGGGCAGTTAGAGACCCAGTACTTC,CASSFPGQLETQYF
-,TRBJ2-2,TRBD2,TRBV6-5,TGTGCCAGCAGTTCCAACGGACTAGCCGGGGAGCTGTTTTTT,CASSSNGLAGELFF
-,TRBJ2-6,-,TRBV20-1,TGCAGTGCTAGAGATGGAGCAGTTCCTGCCTCTGGGGCCAACGTCCTGACTTTC,CSARDGAVPASGANVLTF
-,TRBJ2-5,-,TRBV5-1,TGCGCCAGCAGACAGGGTCCCGCACCACAAGAGACCCAGTACTTC,CASRQGPAPQETQYF
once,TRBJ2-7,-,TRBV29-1,TGCAGCGTTGAAGCTGGCTCCTACAATGAGCAGTACTTC,CSVEAGSYNEQYF
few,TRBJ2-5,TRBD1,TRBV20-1,TGCAGTGCTTCGGACAGGGCCAACACCCAGTACTTC,CSASDRANTQYF